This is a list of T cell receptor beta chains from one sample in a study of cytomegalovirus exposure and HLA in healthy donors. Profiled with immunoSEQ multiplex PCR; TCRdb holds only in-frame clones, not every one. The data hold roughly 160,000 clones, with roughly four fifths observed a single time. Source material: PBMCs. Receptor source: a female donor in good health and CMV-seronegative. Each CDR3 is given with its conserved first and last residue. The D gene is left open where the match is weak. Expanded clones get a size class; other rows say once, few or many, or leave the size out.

CDR3aa: CASSVRGGATDTQYF
CDR3nt: TGTGCCAGCAGTGTACGGGGGGGGGCCACAGATACGCAGTATTTT
v_gene: TRBV6-4
abundance: -
len: 15
d_gene: TRBD2
j_gene: TRBJ2-3

CDR3aa: CASSLQLRPGLSSGNEQFF
CDR3nt: TGCGCCAGCAGCTTGCAGCTCAGGCCAGGTCTGTCTAGCGGGAATGAGCAGTTCTTC
v_gene: TRBV5-1
abundance: -
len: 19
d_gene: TRBD2
j_gene: TRBJ2-1

CDR3aa: CASSHDGTSRDNEQFF
CDR3nt: TGCGCCAGCAGCCATGACGGGACTAGCCGCGACAATGAGCAGTTCTTC
v_gene: TRBV4-1
abundance: -
len: 16
d_gene: TRBD2
j_gene: TRBJ2-1

CDR3aa: CASSPPGQGNNEQFF
CDR3nt: TGTGCCAGCTCCCCCCCGGGACAGGGCAACAATGAGCAGTTCTTC
v_gene: TRBV18
abundance: -
len: 15
d_gene: TRBD1
j_gene: TRBJ2-1

CDR3aa: CASSIFALGVRTGELFF
CDR3nt: TGTGCCAGTAGTATATTCGCGCTGGGCGTTCGCACCGGGGAGCTGTTTTTT
v_gene: TRBV19
abundance: once
len: 17
d_gene: -
j_gene: TRBJ2-2

CDR3aa: CASSYRGTQNYGYTF
CDR3nt: TGTGCCAGCAGTTACAGGGGAACGCAGAACTATGGCTACACCTTC
v_gene: TRBV27
abundance: -
len: 15
d_gene: TRBD1
j_gene: TRBJ1-2

CDR3aa: CASSRTGEMGEAFF
CDR3nt: TGTGCCAGTAGCCGGACAGGGGAGATGGGTGAAGCTTTCTTT
v_gene: TRBV19
abundance: -
len: 14
d_gene: TRBD1
j_gene: TRBJ1-1

CDR3aa: CASSEGTDTGELFF
CDR3nt: TGTGCCAGCAGTGAAGGGACAGACACCGGGGAGCTGTTTTTT
v_gene: TRBV6-5
abundance: -
len: 14
d_gene: TRBD1
j_gene: TRBJ2-2

CDR3aa: CAWSVWLAGVRTGELFF
CDR3nt: TGTGCCTGGAGTGTTTGGCTAGCGGGGGTGCGCACCGGGGAGCTGTTTTTT
v_gene: TRBV30
abundance: -
len: 17
d_gene: TRBD2
j_gene: TRBJ2-2

CDR3aa: CASSLLQGVQETQYF
CDR3nt: TGTGCCAGCAGTTTGCTTCAGGGGGTTCAAGAGACCCAGTACTTC
v_gene: TRBV2
abundance: few
len: 15
d_gene: TRBD1
j_gene: TRBJ2-5

CDR3aa: CASRYGGGDSYEQYF
CDR3nt: TGTGCCAGCAGGTATGGCGGGGGCGATTCCTACGAGCAGTACTTC
v_gene: TRBV6-4
abundance: -
len: 15
d_gene: -
j_gene: TRBJ2-7